What follows are 18 T cell receptor beta chains derived from one specimen sequenced in a study of shared clonotypes between healthy human individuals. The assay was immunoSEQ multiplex PCR, and TCRdb's table has in-frame clones only and misses some. The sample carries some 1 million clones, around 76% recorded once. Sequencing input: memory CD4+ T cells sorted from blood. The subset was: CD45RA-negative fraction. These receptor sequences come from a man between 18 and 29 years old in good health.

The chain has TRBV2 and TRBJ2-5, with 11 bases lining up with TRBD2. Germline V CDR1 and CDR2: SNHLY, FYNNEI. The CDR3 extends over 17 amino acids. J was trimmed by 4 bases and V by 5 bases; bases with no gene match: 12. The CDR3: CASSIGLAGRTGETQYF. The CDR3 region has the DNA TGTGCCAGCAGTATCGGACTAGCGGGCCGAACGGGAGAGACCCAGTACTTC.

V usage is TRBV5-8 and J usage is TRBJ2-3; D ambiguous. Germline V gene data show CDR1 as SGHTS and CDR2 as YDEGEE. The CDR3 is made up of 11 amino acids. The V end lost 2 bases, the J end lost 5 bases, and 3 bases lay between the germline ends. The CDR3: CASSFLDTQYF. Here the CDR3 DNA reads TGTGCCAGCAGCTTTTTAGATACGCAGTATTTT.

This clone was detected once. The chain employs TRBV5-4 and TRBJ2-7; TRBD2 matches at 10 bases. Looked up from germline, CDR1 is SGHNT and CDR2 is YYREEE (reference sequence). The junction had 6 bases not matched to a gene; V was cut back by 0 bases and J by 0 bases. The CDR3 is 17 residues long. CDR3: CASSLELAGSGSYEQYF. The CDR3 DNA sequence: TGTGCCAGCAGCTTGGAACTAGCGGGATCTGGCTCCTACGAGCAGTACTTC.

V usage is TRBV7-8 and J usage is TRBJ1-1; TRBD1 might be the D (5 bases). The CDR3 sequence is 15 residues long. The germline gives CDR1 SGHVS, CDR2 FQNEAQ. V dropped 6 bases and J dropped 4 bases, with 18 bases sitting between them. The CDR3 sequence is CASRPTQGKGTEAFF. DNA of the CDR3: TGTGCCAGCAGACCGACGCAGGGAAAGGGCACTGAAGCTTTCTTT.

This clone was counted between two and nine times. The chain carries TRBV19 and TRBJ2-1, with D uncertain. Trimming took off 4 bases at V and 2 bases at J, with 9 bases between the two ends. The CDR3 loop spans 14 amino acids. Looked up from germline, CDR1 is LNHDA and CDR2 is SQIVND (reference sequence). The CDR3 bases are TGTGCCAGTAGTAACCTCCGGACCTACAATGAGCAGTTCTTC. Amino acids: CASSNLRTYNEQFF.

V is TRBV6-1 and J is TRBJ2-3, with 7 bases identical to TRBD1. The CDR3 is 13 amino acids. V lost 6 bases, J lost 6 bases, and 6 bases stayed unmatched. Per germline, CDR1 MNHNS and CDR2 SASEGT. DNA of the CDR3: TGTGCCAGCAGGAACCCACAGGGGGATACGCAGTATTTT. The encoded protein is CASRNPQGDTQYF.

This clone was observed a single time. The rearrangement links TRBV5-1 to TRBJ1-4; D gene uncertain. V lost 0 bases, J lost 5 bases, and 11 bases lay in between. The CDR3 loop spans 15 amino acids. In germline, CDR1 is SGHRS, CDR2 YFSETQ. DNA of the CDR3: TGCGCCAGCAGCTTGGGAGGGATCTTAAATGAAAAACTGTTTTTT. This codes for CASSLGGILNEKLFF.

V gene TRBV11-2 combines with J gene TRBJ2-5; D unresolved. The V end lost 4 bases, the J end lost 5 bases, and 8 bases lay between the germline ends. This CDR3 spans 12 amino acids. Germline-derived CDR1 and CDR2 are SGHAT and FQNNGV. The CDR3 protein is CASSYLRETQYF. The CDR3 region has the DNA TGTGCCAGCAGCTACCTGCGGGAGACCCAGTACTTC.

This clone was detected only once. The chain combines TRBV18 with TRBJ1-6; D is perhaps TRBD1 (5 bases). With 3 bases removed from V and 7 bases from J, the gap between germline ends came to 19 bases. Germline V gene lookup returns CDR1 KGHSH and CDR2 LQKENI. The CDR3 runs to 17 residues. CDR3 nucleotide sequence: TGTGCCAGCTCACCCTTGGACCCTCGGGGGAGGAATTCACCCCTCCACTTT. Translation: CASSPLDPRGRNSPLHF. Filled out from reference TRBV18 and TRBJ1-6, the complete variable domain reads NAGVMQNPRHLVRRRGQEARLRCSPMKGHSHVYWYRQLPEEGLKFMVYLQKENIIDESGMPKERFSAEFPKEGPSILRIQQVVRGDSAAYFCASSPLDPRGRNSPLHFGNGTRLTVT.

V gene TRBV18 combines with J gene TRBJ1-1; D gene uncertain. Trimming took off 5 bases at V and 1 base at J, with 11 bases between the two ends. Germline V gives CDR1 KGHSH, CDR2 LQKENI. This CDR3 comprises 14 residues. The chain's CDR3 is CASSSQITNTEAFF. DNA for the CDR3: TGTGCCAGCTCATCACAAATTACGAACACTGAAGCTTTCTTT.

This clone was recorded a few times. The V call is TRBV5-1, the J call TRBJ1-2, with a tentative D call TRBD1 (5 bases). The CDR3 spans 14 residues. CDR1 and CDR2 from the germline V gene are SGHRS and YFSETQ. V was trimmed by 0 bases and J by 8 bases, leaving 14 bases between them. In DNA form, the CDR3 reads TGCGCCAGCAGCTTGGCCGCGCAGGGTGAGGGCTACACCTTC. Its translation is CASSLAAQGEGYTF.

The genes are TRBV19 and TRBJ2-5; D may be TRBD1 (6 bases). The V gene lost 7 bases and the J gene lost 7 bases, with 16 bases spanning the gap. Germline V gene data show CDR1 as LNHDA and CDR2 as SQIVND (reference sequence). The CDR3 loop spans 13 amino acids. CDR3 amino acids: CASTTGSVGTQYF. The DNA of the CDR3 is TGTGCCAGTACCACAGGGTCCGTGGGGACCCAGTACTTC.

CDR3 nucleotide sequence: TGTGCCAGCAGGGGGCCCCCGAGCTACGAGCAGTACTTC. It yields the protein CASRGPPSYEQYF. V usage is TRBV28 and J usage is TRBJ2-7, with D perhaps matching TRBD1 (5 bases). CDR3 length equals 13 residues. Trimming took 6 bases from V and 3 from J, leaving 12 bases between them. Germline assignment: CDR1 MDHEN and CDR2 SYDVKM.

The gene calls are TRBV14 and TRBJ1-2, with D unclear. This CDR3 is 14 amino acids long. CDR1 and CDR2 (germline): SGHDN, FVKESK. Trimming removed 0 bases from V and 8 bases from J, with 13 bases in between. The CDR3 loop reads CASSQDTGFGGYTF. As DNA, the CDR3 is TGTGCCAGCAGCCAAGATACCGGGTTTGGAGGCTACACCTTC.

The chain couples TRBV11-2 to TRBJ2-1; 7 bases are shared with TRBD2. This CDR3 has 15 amino acids. In germline, CDR1 is SGHAT, CDR2 FQNNGV. The junction had 4 bases not matched to a gene; V was cut back by 2 bases and J by 3 bases. DNA of the CDR3: TGTGCCAGCAGCTTAACGGGGGGACTCTACAATGAGCAGTTCTTC. Translating gives CASSLTGGLYNEQFF.

V is TRBV5-4 and J is TRBJ2-3; D unclear. V gave up 1 base and J gave up 0 bases, with 9 bases separating them. Germline values: CDR1 SGHNT, CDR2 YYREEE (reference sequence). There are 15 residues in the CDR3. The CDR3 DNA sequence: TGTGCCAGCAGCTTGCGTACTCCCAGCACAGATACGCAGTATTTT. It translates to CASSLRTPSTDTQYF. The full variable domain, with the rest looked up from reference TRBV5-4 and TRBJ2-3, is ETGVTQSPTHLIKTRGQQVTLRCSSQSGHNTVSWYQQALGQGPQFIFQYYREEENGRGNFPPRFSGLQFPNYSSELNVNALELDDSALYLCASSLRTPSTDTQYFGPGTRLTVL.

The V gene is TRBV7-9, the J gene TRBJ2-5; no definite D call. Matching the DNA end better, TRBJ2-7 makes the J call doubtful. The CDR3 runs to 13 residues. CDR1 and CDR2 from the germline V gene are SEHNR and FQNEAQ (reference sequence). The CDR3 region has the DNA TGTGCCAGCAGCTTAGATGCACCCTACGAGCAGTACTTC. It is translated as CASSLDAPYEQYF.

The chain joins TRBV18 to TRBJ1-5; 7 bases align to TRBD1. The CDR3 loop spans 16 amino acids. In germline, CDR1 is KGHSH, CDR2 LQKENI. Trimming removed 2 bases from V and 2 bases from J; junction bases left unmatched: 6. The CDR3 DNA is TGTGCCAGCTCACCAGTGGGACAGCAGGGCAATCAGCCCCAGCATTTT. Protein sequence: CASSPVGQQGNQPQHF.